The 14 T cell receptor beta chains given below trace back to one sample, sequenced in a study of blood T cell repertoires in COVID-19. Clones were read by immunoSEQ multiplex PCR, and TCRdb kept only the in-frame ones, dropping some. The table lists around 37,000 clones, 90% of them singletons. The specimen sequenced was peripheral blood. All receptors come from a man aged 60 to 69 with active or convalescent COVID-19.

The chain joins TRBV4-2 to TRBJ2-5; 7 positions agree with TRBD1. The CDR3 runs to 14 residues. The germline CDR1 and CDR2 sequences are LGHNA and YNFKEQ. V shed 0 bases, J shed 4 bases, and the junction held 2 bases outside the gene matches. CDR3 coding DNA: TGTGCCAGCAGCCAAGAGGGACAGACAGAGACCCAGTACTTC. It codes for CASSQEGQTETQYF.

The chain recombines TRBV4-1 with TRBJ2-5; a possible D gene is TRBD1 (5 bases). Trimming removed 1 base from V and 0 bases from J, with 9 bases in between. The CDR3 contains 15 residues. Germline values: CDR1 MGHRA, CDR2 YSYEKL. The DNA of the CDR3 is TGCGCCAGCAGCCAAGCGGACACGTACCAAGAGACCCAGTACTTC. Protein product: CASSQADTYQETQYF.

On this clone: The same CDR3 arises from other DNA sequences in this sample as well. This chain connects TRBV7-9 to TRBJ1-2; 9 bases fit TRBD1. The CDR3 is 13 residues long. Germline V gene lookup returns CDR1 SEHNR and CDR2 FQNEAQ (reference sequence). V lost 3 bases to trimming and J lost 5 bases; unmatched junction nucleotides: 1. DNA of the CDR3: TGTGCCAGCAGCTTGGGACAGGGATATGGCTACACCTTC. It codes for CASSLGQGYGYTF. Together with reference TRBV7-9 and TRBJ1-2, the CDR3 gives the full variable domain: DTGVSQNPRHKITKRGQNVTFRCDPISEHNRLYWYRQTLGQGPEFLTYFQNEAQLEKSRLLSDRFSAERPKGSFSTLEIQRTEQGDSAMYLCASSLGQGYGYTFGSGTRLTVV.

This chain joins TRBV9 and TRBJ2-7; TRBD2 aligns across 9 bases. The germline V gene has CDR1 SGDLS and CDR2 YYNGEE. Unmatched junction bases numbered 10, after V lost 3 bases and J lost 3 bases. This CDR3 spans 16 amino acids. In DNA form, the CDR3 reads TGTGCCAGCAGCGGTAGCGGGAGCGGTTCCCTCTACGAGCAGTACTTC. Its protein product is CASSGSGSGSLYEQYF.

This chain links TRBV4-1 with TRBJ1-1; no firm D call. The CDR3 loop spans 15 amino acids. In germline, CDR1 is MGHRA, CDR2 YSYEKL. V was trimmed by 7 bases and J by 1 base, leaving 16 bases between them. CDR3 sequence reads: CASNAAATQNTEAFF. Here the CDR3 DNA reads TGCGCCAGCAATGCGGCGGCCACTCAGAACACTGAAGCTTTCTTT.

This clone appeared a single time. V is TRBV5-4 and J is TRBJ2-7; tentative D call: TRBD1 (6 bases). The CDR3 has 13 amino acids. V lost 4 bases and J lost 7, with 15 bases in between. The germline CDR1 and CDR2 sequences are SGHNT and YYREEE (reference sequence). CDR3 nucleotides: TGTGCCAGCAGCATCAATTCAGGGGTTGAGCAGTACTTC. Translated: CASSINSGVEQYF.

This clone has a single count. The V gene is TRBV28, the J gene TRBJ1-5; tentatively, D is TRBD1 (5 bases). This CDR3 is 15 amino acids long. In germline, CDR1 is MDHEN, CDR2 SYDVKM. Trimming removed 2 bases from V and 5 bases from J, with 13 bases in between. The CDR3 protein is CASSLVQGLHQPQHF. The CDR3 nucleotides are TGTGCCAGCAGTTTAGTTCAGGGACTTCATCAGCCCCAGCATTTT.

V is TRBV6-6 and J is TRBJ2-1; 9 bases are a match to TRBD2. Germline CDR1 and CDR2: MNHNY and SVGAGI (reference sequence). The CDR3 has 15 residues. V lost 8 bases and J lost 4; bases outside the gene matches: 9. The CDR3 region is CASESGTSRYNEQFF. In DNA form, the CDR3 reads TGTGCCAGCGAGTCCGGGACTAGCCGGTACAATGAGCAGTTCTTC.

The CDR3 protein is CASSQDSTGTGVFGYTF. The CDR3 DNA reads TGCGCCAGCAGCCAAGATTCTACCGGGACAGGGGTTTTTGGCTACACCTTC. The chain couples TRBV4-1 to TRBJ1-2; 10 bases fit TRBD1. This CDR3 has 17 amino acids. Per the germline V gene, CDR1 is MGHRA and CDR2 is YSYEKL. Losses at the gene ends were 0 bases for V and 7 bases for J; bases not matched to a gene: 11.

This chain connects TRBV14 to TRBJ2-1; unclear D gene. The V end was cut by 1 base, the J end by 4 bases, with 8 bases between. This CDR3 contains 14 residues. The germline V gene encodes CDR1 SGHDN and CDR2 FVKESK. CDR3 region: CASSQALRYNEQFF. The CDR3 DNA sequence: TGTGCCAGCAGCCAAGCCCTTAGATACAATGAGCAGTTCTTC.

CDR3 sequence (DNA): TGTGCCAGCAGCTTCAGACAGGGCAGCTCCTACGAGCAGTACTTC. This sequence encodes CASSFRQGSSYEQYF. The V gene is TRBV7-6, the J gene TRBJ2-7; 7 bases match TRBD1. Per germline, CDR1 SGHVS and CDR2 FNYEAQ. The trim removed 3 bases at V and 0 bases at J, leaving 5 bases unmatched. CDR3 length: 15 amino acids.

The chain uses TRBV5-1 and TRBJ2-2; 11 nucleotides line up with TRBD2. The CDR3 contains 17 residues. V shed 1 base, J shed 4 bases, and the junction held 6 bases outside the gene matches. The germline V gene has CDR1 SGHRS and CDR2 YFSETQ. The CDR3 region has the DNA TGCGCCAGCAGCTTGCGGCTAGCGGGAGGAACCACCGGGGAGCTGTTTTTT. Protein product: CASSLRLAGGTTGELFF.

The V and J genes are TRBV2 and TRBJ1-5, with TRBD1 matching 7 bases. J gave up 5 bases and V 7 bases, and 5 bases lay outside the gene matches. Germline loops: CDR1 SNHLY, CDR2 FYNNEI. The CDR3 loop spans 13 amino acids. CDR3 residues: CASTGTADQPQHF. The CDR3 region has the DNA TGTGCCAGCACCGGGACAGCAGATCAGCCCCAGCATTTT.

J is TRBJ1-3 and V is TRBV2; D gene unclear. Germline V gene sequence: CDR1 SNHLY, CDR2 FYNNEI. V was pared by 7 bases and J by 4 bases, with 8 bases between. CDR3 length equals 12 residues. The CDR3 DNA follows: TGTGCCAGCAAAAGAGGGGGAAACACCATATATTTT. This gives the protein CASKRGGNTIYF.